A single sample is the source of the 17 T cell receptor beta chains below, sequenced in a study of T cells in Graves' hyperthyroidism and ophthalmopathy. TCR beta CDR3 sequences were amplified from RNA transcripts. A set of HTBI primers served as the primers for a first-round RT-PCR of the TCR CDR3. TCRdb used MiXCR to reprocess the multiplex PCR reads, holding one entry per CDR3 protein. This repertoire shows some 550,000 distinct CDR3 sequences, 20% found once; its top ten account for around a quarter. The material sequenced was blood. The receptors were sampled from a man between 18 and 29 years old with Graves' hyperthyroidism.

Worth noting for this clonotype: Being one base from a much bigger clone, this may be a read error. The J gene is TRBJ2-5, the V gene TRBV9; 8 bases agree with TRBD2. The CDR3 totals 18 residues. Per germline, CDR1 SGDLS and CDR2 YYNGEE. With 6 bases clipped from V and 2 bases from J, the junction kept 18 bases outside the gene matches. The CDR3, as DNA: TGTGCCAGCAACCCATTCTTCAAGCGGGGGAGCACACAAGAGACCCAGTACTTC. It yields the protein CASNPFFKRGSTQETQYF.

This clonotype was observed at least ten times. The chain has TRBV28 and TRBJ1-1, with D uncertain. CDR1 is MDHEN and CDR2 is SYDVKM in the germline V gene. Deletions cut 7 bases from V and 1 base from J, with 10 bases between. This CDR3 region has 13 residues. CDR3 in DNA: TGTGCCAGCAATAGTGGGTGGAACACTGAAGCTTTCTTT. Its protein is CASNSGWNTEAFF. Combining the CDR3 with reference TRBV28 and TRBJ1-1 gives the whole variable domain DVKVTQSSRYLVKRTGEKVFLECVQDMDHENMFWYRQDPGLGLRLIYFSYDVKMKEKGDIPEGYSVSREKKERFSLILESASTNQTSMYLCASNSGWNTEAFFGQGTRLTVV.

Comments on this clonotype: A much larger clone is a single base away; this may be a read error. The chain links TRBV7-8 to TRBJ1-1; TRBD1 might be the D (5 bases). This CDR3 has 16 amino acids. Germline values: CDR1 SGHVS, CDR2 FQNEAQ. The V end lost 1 base, the J end lost 0 bases, and 12 bases lay between the germline ends. CDR3 protein: CASSLEGALMNTEAFF. The CDR3 region has the DNA TGTGCCAGCAGCTTAGAAGGGGCCTTGATGAACACTGAAGCTTTCTTT.

This clonotype was detected ten times or more. The chain recombines TRBV10-3 with TRBJ1-3, with 7 bases matching TRBD1. Germline V gene sequence: CDR1 ENHRY, CDR2 SYGVKD. V lost 3 bases, J lost 2 bases, and 7 bases stayed unmatched. This CDR3 is built from 16 residues. DNA of the CDR3: TGTGCCATCAGTGACCTAGCAGGGGGAACTGGAAACACCATATATTTT. This codes for CAISDLAGGTGNTIYF.

This clonotype occurred a few times. This sequence joins TRBV20-1 and TRBJ2-5, with D unclear. This CDR3 region has 13 residues. Germline V gene lookup returns CDR1 DFQATT and CDR2 SNEGSKA (reference sequence). Trimming pared 5 bases from V and 5 bases from J, leaving 15 bases between. CDR3 sequence: CSALSDAPETQYF. The DNA for the CDR3 is TGCAGTGCTCTCTCGGACGCGCCGGAGACCCAGTACTTC.

This clonotype was seen many times. The rearrangement links TRBV13 to TRBJ1-1; D may be TRBD1 (6 bases). Germline CDR1 and CDR2: PRHDT and FYEKMQ (reference sequence). The CDR3 is 12 residues long. V shed 5 bases and J shed 11 bases, with 15 bases lying between them. This CDR3 is CASSPQGLVAFF. The CDR3 DNA follows: TGTGCCAGCAGCCCACAGGGACTTGTGGCTTTCTTT.

The rearrangement uses TRBV6-2 or TRBV6-3 and TRBJ2-7; D could derive from TRBD1 or TRBD2 (6 bases each). V dropped 5 bases and J dropped 2 bases, with 13 bases sitting between them. This CDR3 has 14 amino acids. CDR1 is MNHEY and CDR2 is SVGEGT in the germline V gene. In nucleotides, the CDR3 is TGTGCCAGCAGTGGGGGGCAACGGGCCTACGAGCAGTACTTC. It yields the protein CASSGGQRAYEQYF.

This clonotype was observed at least ten times. The chain is built from TRBV6-1 and TRBJ2-7; 10 bases match TRBD2. This CDR3 has 14 residues. Trimming removed 5 bases from V and 5 bases from J; junction bases left unmatched: 6. Germline-derived CDR1 and CDR2 are MNHNS and SASEGT. The CDR3 DNA reads TGTGCCAGCAGTCTTCCAGCGGGGGGGCACGAGCAGTACTTC. Its protein is CASSLPAGGHEQYF.

The rearrangement joins TRBV7-3 to TRBJ2-5, with D perhaps TRBD1 (6 bases). The CDR3 runs to 13 residues. The ends were cut back, 5 bases at V and 2 bases at J, with 9 bases in the middle. Germline V gene lookup returns CDR1 SGHTA and CDR2 FQGTGA. CDR3 in amino acids: CASSVQGQETQYF. CDR3 in DNA: TGTGCCAGCAGCGTACAGGGACAAGAGACCCAGTACTTC.

This clonotype was detected many times. J is TRBJ1-1 and V is TRBV2, with 7 bases identical to TRBD1. J lost 4 bases, V lost 3 bases, and 5 bases had no gene match. In germline, CDR1 is SNHLY, CDR2 FYNNEI. The CDR3 runs to 14 residues. DNA for the CDR3: TGTGCCAGCAGTGAGGGACAGACAACCACTGAAGCTTTCTTT. Translating gives CASSEGQTTTEAFF.

As regards this clonotype: The CDR3 ends on some other residue instead of the conserved phenylalanine or tryptophan, so this is likely a read error. The chain joins TRBV6-1 to TRBJ1-5, with 11 bases fitting TRBD1. The CDR3 has 15 residues. V shed 6 bases, J shed 6 bases, and the junction held 7 bases outside the gene matches. Germline V lookup: CDR1 MNHNS, CDR2 SASEGT. The CDR3 spells CASRADRGQGQPQHL. The CDR3 coding sequence is TGTGCCAGCAGAGCGGACAGGGGGCAGGGTCAGCCCCAGCATTTG.

This clonotype was seen more than once but under ten times. The chain recombines TRBV6-1 with TRBJ2-7, with 7 positions matching TRBD2. The CDR3 spans 14 residues. Unmatched junction bases numbered 7, after V lost 2 bases and J lost 6 bases. Germline values: CDR1 MNHNS, CDR2 SASEGT. In nucleotides, the CDR3 is TGTGCCAGCAGTGAATGGGCGGGAGTAGGCGAGCAGTACTTC. Residues: CASSEWAGVGEQYF.

The chain recombines TRBV7-2 with TRBJ1-5; D gene unclear. The V gene's germline CDR1 is SGHTA and CDR2 FQGNSA. This CDR3 is built from 13 residues. V was cut by 4 bases and J by 3 bases, with 7 bases left in between. CDR3 amino acids: CASSSEPNQPQHF. The CDR3 DNA is TGTGCCAGCAGCTCAGAGCCCAATCAGCCCCAGCATTTT.

Only a few counts were recorded for this clonotype. CDR3 DNA: TGTGCCAGCAGTATGTTCGGGTACGAGCAGTACTTC. Its protein product is CASSMFGYEQYF. The gene calls are TRBV2 and TRBJ2-7, with D uncertain. Germline assignment: CDR1 SNHLY and CDR2 FYNNEI. The CDR3 is made up of 12 amino acids. Trimming stripped 5 bases from V and 4 bases from J, with 9 bases between.

The chain employs TRBV28 and TRBJ2-5; 8 bases line up with TRBD1. The junction had 11 bases not matched to a gene; V was cut back by 5 bases and J by 0 bases. CDR3 length equals 17 residues. Germline V gene sequence: CDR1 MDHEN, CDR2 SYDVKM. This CDR3 reads CASSKSWTGSDQETQYF. CDR3 coding DNA: TGTGCCAGCAGTAAGTCTTGGACAGGGAGTGACCAAGAGACCCAGTACTTC.

The DNA for the CDR3 is TGTGCCAGCAGTTTAAGGGGAACGAACACCGGGGAGCTGTTTTTT. It specifies CASSLRGTNTGELFF. The V gene is TRBV12-3 or TRBV12-4, the J gene TRBJ2-2, with D possibly matching TRBD1 (5 bases). V shed 2 bases and J shed 0 bases, with 7 bases lying between them. The CDR3 is 15 amino acids.

As to this clonotype: One end of the junction does not line up with germline, which may come from a read error. The chain is built from TRBV5-1 and TRBJ2-5; D not resolved. The CDR3 covers 11 residues. CDR1 is SGHRS and CDR2 is YFSETQ in the germline V gene. CDR3 sequence reads: CVSSLQETQYF. The DNA of the CDR3 is TGCGTCAGCAGCCTGCAAGAGACCCAGTACTTC.